This T cell receptor (beta chain) originates from a study of cytomegalovirus exposure and HLA in healthy donors. Study-level findings and limits: TCR beta chain V- and J-gene trimming was linked, in a later analysis, to a missense variant in DCLRE1C.

The CDR3 is 15 amino acids. V trimming: 5 bases; J trimming: 5 bases; junction bases outside the gene matches: 9. From germline, CDR1 is LNHDA and CDR2 SQIVND (reference sequence). A note on this clone: The antigen is undetermined.

The PCR had 60 Vbeta and 13 Jbeta primers. Clones were read by immunoSEQ multiplex PCR, and TCRdb kept only the in-frame ones, dropping some. The sample carries roughly 170,000 clones, more than 65% recorded once. V is TRBV19 and J is TRBJ2-5; 9 bases line up with TRBD1. The material sequenced was PBMCs. The clonotype was recovered from a man aged 30 to 45 in good health and CMV-seronegative. CDR3 nucleotides: TGTGCCAGTAGTGTACCGGGACAGGGCATTGAGACCCAGTACTTC. Translation: CASSVPGQGIETQYF.